This TCR beta chain was sequenced during a study of CD8+CD57+ T cells in acquired aplastic anemia. The wider study: Sorted CD4+ plus CD8+ cells gave DNA averaging around 3.2 ug. Points from the study as a whole: No significant patient-versus-control difference appeared in CD8+ Simpson's diversity. Twenty-nine CD8+ CDR3 sequences were shared between patients and controls.

This CDR3 is built from 14 residues. After removal of 6 bases from V and 4 bases from J, the junction contained 6 bases not matched to a gene. Germline CDR1 is MNHEY and CDR2 is SMNVEV (reference sequence). As regards this clonotype: Its cognate antigen is unknown.

Genomic DNA provided the template from which TCR beta VDJ and CDR3 profiles were obtained. TCRdb independently ran MiXCR on the reads; one entry per CDR3 protein. This table has 150,000 to 200,000 distinct CDR3 sequences, 55% to 70% appearing once. This chain connects TRBV27 to TRBJ2-1; 7 bases map to TRBD2. This receptor was identified in a human donor with severe aplastic anemia or a healthy control (not recorded which). Sequenced material: sorted CD4+, CD8+, or CD8+CD57+ T cells (not recorded which) from PBMCs. CDR3 protein: CASRPGGLYNEQFF. CDR3 nucleotides: TGTGCCAGCAGGCCGGGGGGTTTATACAATGAGCAGTTCTTC.